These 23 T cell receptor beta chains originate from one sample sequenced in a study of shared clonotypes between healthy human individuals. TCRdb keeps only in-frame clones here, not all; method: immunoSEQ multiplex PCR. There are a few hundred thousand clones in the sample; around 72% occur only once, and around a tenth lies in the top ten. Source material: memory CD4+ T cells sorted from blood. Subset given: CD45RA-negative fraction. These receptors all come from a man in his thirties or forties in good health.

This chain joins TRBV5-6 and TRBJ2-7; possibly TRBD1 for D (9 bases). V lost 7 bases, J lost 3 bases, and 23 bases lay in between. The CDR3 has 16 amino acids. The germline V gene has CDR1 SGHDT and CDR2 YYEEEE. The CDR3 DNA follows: TGTGCCAGCCGTGGCGCGGGGGGACAGGGACGCTACGAGCAGTACTTC. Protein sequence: CASRGAGGQGRYEQYF.

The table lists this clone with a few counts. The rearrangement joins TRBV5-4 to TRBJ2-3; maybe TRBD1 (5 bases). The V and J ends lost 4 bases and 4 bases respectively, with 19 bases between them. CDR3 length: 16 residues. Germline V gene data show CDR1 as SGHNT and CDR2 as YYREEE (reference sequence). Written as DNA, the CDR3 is TGTGCCAGCAGCAAAACAGGCTTGGAGAGTGCAGATACGCAGTATTTT. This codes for CASSKTGLESADTQYF.

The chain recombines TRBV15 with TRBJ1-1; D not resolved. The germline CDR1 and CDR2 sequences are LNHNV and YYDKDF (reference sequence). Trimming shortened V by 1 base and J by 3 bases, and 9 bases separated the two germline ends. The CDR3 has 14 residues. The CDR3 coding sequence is TGTGCCACCAGCAGAGGGGGAACGGACACTGAAGCTTTCTTT. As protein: CATSRGGTDTEAFF.

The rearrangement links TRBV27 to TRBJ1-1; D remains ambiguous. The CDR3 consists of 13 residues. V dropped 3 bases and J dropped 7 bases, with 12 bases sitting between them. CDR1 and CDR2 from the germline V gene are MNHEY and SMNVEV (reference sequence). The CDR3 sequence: CASSFFAGNEAFF. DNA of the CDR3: TGTGCCAGCAGTTTTTTTGCCGGGAATGAAGCTTTCTTT.

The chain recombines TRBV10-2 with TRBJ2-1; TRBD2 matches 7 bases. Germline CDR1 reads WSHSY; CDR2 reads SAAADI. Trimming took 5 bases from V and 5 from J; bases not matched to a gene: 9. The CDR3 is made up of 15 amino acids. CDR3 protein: CASSPSGKLDNEQFF. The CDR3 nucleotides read TGCGCCAGCAGTCCAAGCGGGAAACTGGACAATGAGCAGTTCTTC.

The CDR3 sequence: CASKTGSLSNQPQHF. In DNA form, the CDR3 reads TGTGCCAGCAAAACGGGGTCGCTGAGCAATCAGCCCCAGCATTTT. The chain uses TRBV27 and TRBJ1-5; D call uncertain. Trimming shortened V by 7 bases and J by 1 base, and 14 bases separated the two germline ends. Germline-derived CDR1 and CDR2 are MNHEY and SMNVEV (reference sequence). The length of the CDR3 is 15 residues.

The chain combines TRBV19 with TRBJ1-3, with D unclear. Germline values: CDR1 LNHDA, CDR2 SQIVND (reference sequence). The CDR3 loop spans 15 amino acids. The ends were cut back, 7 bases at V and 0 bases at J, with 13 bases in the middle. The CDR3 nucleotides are TGTGCCAGTACCGCGGACCATTACTCTGGAAACACCATATATTTT. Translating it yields CASTADHYSGNTIYF.

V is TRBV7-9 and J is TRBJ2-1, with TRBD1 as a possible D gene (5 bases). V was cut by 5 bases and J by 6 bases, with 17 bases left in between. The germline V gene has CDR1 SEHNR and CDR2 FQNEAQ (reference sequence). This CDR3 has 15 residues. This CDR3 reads CASSKGSGQGNEQFF. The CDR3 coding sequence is TGTGCCAGCAGCAAAGGGTCAGGGCAGGGCAATGAGCAGTTCTTC.

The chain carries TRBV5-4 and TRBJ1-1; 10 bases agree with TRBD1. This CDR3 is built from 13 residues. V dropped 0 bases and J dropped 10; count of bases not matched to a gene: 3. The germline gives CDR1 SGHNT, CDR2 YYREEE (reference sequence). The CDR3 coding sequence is TGTGCCAGCAGCTTGGAAGGACAGGGGGGAGCTTTCTTT. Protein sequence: CASSLEGQGGAFF.

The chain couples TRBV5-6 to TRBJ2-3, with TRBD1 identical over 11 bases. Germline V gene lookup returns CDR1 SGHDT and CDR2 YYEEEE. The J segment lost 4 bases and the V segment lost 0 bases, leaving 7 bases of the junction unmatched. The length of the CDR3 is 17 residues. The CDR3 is CASSLVVRTGGPDTQYF. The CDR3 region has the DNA TGTGCCAGCAGCTTGGTTGTTAGGACAGGGGGCCCAGATACGCAGTATTTT.

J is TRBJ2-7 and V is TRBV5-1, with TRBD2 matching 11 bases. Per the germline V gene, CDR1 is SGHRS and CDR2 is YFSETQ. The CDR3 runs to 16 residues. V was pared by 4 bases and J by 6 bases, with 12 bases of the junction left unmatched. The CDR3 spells CASSPIAGGNLREQYF. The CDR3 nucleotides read TGCGCCAGCAGCCCAATAGCGGGAGGGAACCTTCGCGAGCAGTACTTC.

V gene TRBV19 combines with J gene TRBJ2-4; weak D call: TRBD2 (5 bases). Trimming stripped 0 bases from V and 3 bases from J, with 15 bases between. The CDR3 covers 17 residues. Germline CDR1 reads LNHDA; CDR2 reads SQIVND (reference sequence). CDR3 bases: TGTGCCAGTAGTATAGAGGTAGGGTACGGGAACAAAAACATTCAGTACTTC. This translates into CASSIEVGYGNKNIQYF.

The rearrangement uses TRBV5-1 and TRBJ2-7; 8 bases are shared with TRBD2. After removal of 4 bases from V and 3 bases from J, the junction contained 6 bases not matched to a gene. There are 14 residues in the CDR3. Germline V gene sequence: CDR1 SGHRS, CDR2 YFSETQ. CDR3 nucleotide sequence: TGCGCCAGCAGCCCGGGACTAGTAGGCTACGAGCAGTACTTC. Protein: CASSPGLVGYEQYF.

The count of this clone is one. CDR3 DNA sequence: TGTGCCAGCAGCATCCAGGGTAGAGATCAGCCCCAGCATTTT. This sequence encodes CASSIQGRDQPQHF. This chain connects TRBV7-9 to TRBJ1-5; tentative D call: TRBD1 (5 bases). The CDR3 has 14 residues. Germline CDR1 is SEHNR and CDR2 is FQNEAQ (reference sequence). With 5 bases removed from V and 5 bases from J, the gap between germline ends came to 13 bases.

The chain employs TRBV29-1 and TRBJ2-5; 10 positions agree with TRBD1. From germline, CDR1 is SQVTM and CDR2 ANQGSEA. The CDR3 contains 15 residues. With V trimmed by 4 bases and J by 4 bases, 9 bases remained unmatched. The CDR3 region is CSVGQVTGGAETQYF. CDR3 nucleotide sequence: TGCAGCGTTGGGCAAGTGACAGGGGGCGCAGAGACCCAGTACTTC.

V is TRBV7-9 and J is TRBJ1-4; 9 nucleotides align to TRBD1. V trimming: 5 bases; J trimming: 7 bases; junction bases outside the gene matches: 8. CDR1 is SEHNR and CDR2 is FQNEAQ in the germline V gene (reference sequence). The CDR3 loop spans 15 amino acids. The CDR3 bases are TGTGCCAGCAGCGCCCCTACAGGGGGCACTGAAAAACTGTTTTTT. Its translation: CASSAPTGGTEKLFF.

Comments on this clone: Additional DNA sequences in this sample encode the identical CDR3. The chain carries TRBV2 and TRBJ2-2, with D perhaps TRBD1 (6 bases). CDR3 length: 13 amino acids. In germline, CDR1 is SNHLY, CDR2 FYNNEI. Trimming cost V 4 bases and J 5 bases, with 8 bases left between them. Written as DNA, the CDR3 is TGTGCCAGCAGTGTACAGGGTACCGGGGAGCTGTTTTTT. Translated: CASSVQGTGELFF. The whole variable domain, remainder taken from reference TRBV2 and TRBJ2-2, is EPEVTQTPSHQVTQMGQEVILRCVPISNHLYFYWYRQILGQKVEFLVSFYNNEISEKSEIFDDQFSVERPDGSNFTLKIRSTKLEDSAMYFCASSVQGTGELFFGEGSRLTVL.

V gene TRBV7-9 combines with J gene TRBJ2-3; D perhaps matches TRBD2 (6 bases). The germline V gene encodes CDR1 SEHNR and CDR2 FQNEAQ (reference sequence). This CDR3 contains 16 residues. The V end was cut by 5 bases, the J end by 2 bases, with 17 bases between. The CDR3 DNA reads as TGTGCCAGCAGCCCGCGAGGAGGGAGCGCCACAGATACGCAGTATTTT. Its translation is CASSPRGGSATDTQYF.

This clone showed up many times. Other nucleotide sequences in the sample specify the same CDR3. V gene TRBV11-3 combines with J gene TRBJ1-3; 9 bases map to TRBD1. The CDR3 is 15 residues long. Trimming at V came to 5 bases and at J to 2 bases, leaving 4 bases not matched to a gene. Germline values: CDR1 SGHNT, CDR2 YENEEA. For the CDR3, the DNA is TGTGCCAGCAGCCCGGGACAGGGACCTGGAAACACCATATATTTT. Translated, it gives CASSPGQGPGNTIYF.

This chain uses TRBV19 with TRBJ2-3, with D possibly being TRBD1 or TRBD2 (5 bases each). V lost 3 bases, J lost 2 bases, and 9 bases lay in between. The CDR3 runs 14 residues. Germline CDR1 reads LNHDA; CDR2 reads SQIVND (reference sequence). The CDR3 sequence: CASSISGTTDTQYF. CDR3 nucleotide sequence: TGTGCCAGTAGTATTTCAGGGACCACAGATACGCAGTATTTT.

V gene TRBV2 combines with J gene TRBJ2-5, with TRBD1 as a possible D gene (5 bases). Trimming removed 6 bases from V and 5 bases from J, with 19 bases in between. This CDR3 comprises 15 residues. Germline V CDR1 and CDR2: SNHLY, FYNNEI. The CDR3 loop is CASRVVGALRETQYF. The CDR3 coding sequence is TGTGCCAGCAGAGTAGTTGGGGCTCTTCGGGAGACCCAGTACTTC.

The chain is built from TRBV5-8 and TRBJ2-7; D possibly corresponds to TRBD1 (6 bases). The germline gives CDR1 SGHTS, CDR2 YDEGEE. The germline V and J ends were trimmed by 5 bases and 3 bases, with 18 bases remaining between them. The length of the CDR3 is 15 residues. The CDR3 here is CASSYRQATNYEQYF. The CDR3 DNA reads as TGTGCCAGCAGTTACCGACAGGCCACAAACTACGAGCAGTACTTC.

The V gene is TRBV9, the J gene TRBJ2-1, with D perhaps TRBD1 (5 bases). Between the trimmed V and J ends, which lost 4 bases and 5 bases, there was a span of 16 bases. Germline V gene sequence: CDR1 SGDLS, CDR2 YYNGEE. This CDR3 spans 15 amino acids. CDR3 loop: CASSFSGAGNNEQFF. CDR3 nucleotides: TGTGCCAGCAGCTTTAGTGGGGCAGGGAACAATGAGCAGTTCTTC.